This TCR beta chain was documented in a study of CD8 T cells in ankylosing spondylitis. Study findings and constraints: Within ankylosing spondylitis blood, a TCR beta motif made up of fewer than ten highly homologous variants appeared to be characteristic. Existing reports had already noted some motif variants in reactive arthritis synovial fluid and blood. Clones linked to the disease showed a CD8+ phenotype. They occurred at relatively low frequencies in peripheral blood.

CDR1 is MDHEN and CDR2 is SYDVKM in the germline V gene. Trimming pared 8 bases from V and 4 bases from J, leaving 6 bases between. The CDR3 contains 11 residues. This clonotype has more than one count but fewer than ten. The target antigen is unknown. TCR beta libraries were made by quantitative 5'-RACE with molecular barcodes. TCRdb independently ran MiXCR on the 5' RACE reads; one entry per CDR3 protein. The sample carries 350,000 to 400,000 distinct CDR3 sequences, roughly 20% recorded once. This TCR was recovered from a male donor with ankylosing spondylitis or in good health (not recorded which). Material for sequencing was blood, either unsorted or a sorted T cell fraction (not recorded which). The chain uses TRBV28 and TRBJ1-3; D gene uncertain. As DNA, the CDR3 is TGTGCCAGCGCCCCAGGAAACACCATATATTTT. Amino acid sequence: CASAPGNTIYF.